The 12 T cell receptor beta chains presented below share a single source sample, sequenced in a study of blood T cell repertoires in COVID-19. This table comes from immunoSEQ multiplex PCR, and its TCRdb copy is limited to in-frame clones, with some not included. The sample records 110,000 to 150,000 clones, 84% being singletons. The sequenced material came from peripheral blood. Receptors were obtained from a human donor in a cohort sampled during active COVID-19.

V usage is TRBV2 and J usage is TRBJ1-1; D gene uncertain. The CDR3 is 12 amino acids. V was cut by 2 bases and J by 6 bases, with 7 bases left in between. The germline V gene encodes CDR1 SNHLY and CDR2 FYNNEI. This CDR3 is CASSENTPEAFF. The CDR3, as DNA: TGTGCCAGCAGTGAAAACACCCCTGAAGCTTTCTTT.

The chain recombines TRBV19 with TRBJ2-4; D is possibly TRBD2 (5 bases). The CDR3 covers 15 residues. V was trimmed by 4 bases and J by 0 bases, leaving 10 bases between them. Per germline, CDR1 LNHDA and CDR2 SQIVND (reference sequence). CDR3 bases: TGTGCCAGTAGTACTTCCGGGGTAGCCAAAAACATTCAGTACTTC. Protein product: CASSTSGVAKNIQYF. Drawing the rest from reference TRBV19 and TRBJ2-4, the complete variable domain is DGGITQSPKYLFRKEGQNVTLSCEQNLNHDAMYWYRQDPGQGLRLIYYSQIVNDFQKGDIAEGYSVSREKKESFPLTVTSAQKNPTAFYLCASSTSGVAKNIQYFGAGTRLSVL.

The V call is TRBV7-3, the J call TRBJ2-3; no definite D call. CDR3 length: 13 amino acids. Trimming took 5 bases from V and 9 from J, leaving 15 bases between them. Germline CDR1 and CDR2: SGHTA and FQGTGA. The CDR3 is CASSASSNPTQYF. The DNA for the CDR3 is TGTGCCAGCAGCGCCAGTTCCAACCCGACGCAGTATTTT.

In its sample, this clone was seen a few times. This sequence joins TRBV20-1 and TRBJ1-6; no clear D. The CDR3 consists of 10 residues. Trimming removed 7 bases from V and 14 bases from J, with 12 bases in between. Looked up from germline, CDR1 is DFQATT and CDR2 is SNEGSKA (reference sequence). The CDR3 here is CSVKRQALHF. CDR3 nucleotides: TGCAGTGTGAAGCGGCAGGCCCTCCACTTT.

The chain recombines TRBV19 with TRBJ1-2; a weak D match, TRBD1 (5 bases). Per germline, CDR1 LNHDA and CDR2 SQIVND (reference sequence). The CDR3 runs 15 residues. V was clipped by 7 bases and J by 0 bases, with 15 bases between them. This CDR3 is CASTFSGGANYGYTF. The CDR3 nucleotides read TGTGCCAGTACTTTTTCCGGGGGTGCTAACTATGGCTACACCTTC.

The CDR3 spells CASSAISGGARNTQYF. DNA for the CDR3: TGTGCCAGCAGCGCAATTAGCGGGGGGGCCAGAAATACGCAGTATTTT. The chain links TRBV9 to TRBJ2-3; 11 bases line up with TRBD2. The CDR3 is 16 residues long. V lost 3 bases to trimming and J lost 7 bases; unmatched junction nucleotides: 10. Germline V CDR1 and CDR2: SGDLS, YYNGEE.

The chain combines TRBV18 with TRBJ1-1; unclear D gene. V was pared by 3 bases and J by 0 bases, with 14 bases between. Germline CDR1 KGHSH, CDR2 LQKENI. The CDR3 contains 16 residues. In DNA form, the CDR3 reads TGTGCCAGCTCACCCTTGGGAGGGAAGGTGAACACTGAAGCTTTCTTT. It specifies CASSPLGGKVNTEAFF.

The CDR3 DNA reads TGCGCCAGCAGCCAACAGGGGGCAGAGGAAAAACTGTTTTTT. Translated, it gives CASSQQGAEEKLFF. The V and J genes are TRBV5-1 and TRBJ1-4, with 9 bases aligning to TRBD1. Unmatched junction bases numbered 6, after V lost 4 bases and J lost 8 bases. This CDR3 comprises 14 residues. Germline CDR1 SGHRS, CDR2 YFSETQ.

CDR3 DNA: TGTGCCAGCAGCTTACCGGCAGGGGGAACCCAGTACTTC. Translating gives CASSLPAGGTQYF. The J gene is TRBJ2-5, the V gene TRBV7-3, with TRBD1 identical over 7 bases. V trimming: 2 bases; J trimming: 8 bases; junction bases outside the gene matches: 5. The CDR3 runs to 13 residues. Germline CDR1 is SGHTA and CDR2 is FQGTGA.

Of note for this clone: The junction departs from the called germline gene at one end, perhaps through a read error. The chain uses TRBV7-7 and TRBJ2-2; D remains unclear. Germline-derived CDR1 and CDR2 are SSHAT and FNYEAQ (reference sequence). CDR3 length: 16 residues. CDR3 residues: CASSLGPVIHTGELFF. CDR3 in DNA: TGTGCTAGCAGCTTAGGGCCAGTAATTCACACCGGGGAGCTGTTTTTT.

The chain couples TRBV19 to TRBJ1-5, with 8 positions matching TRBD1. The trim removed 5 bases at V and 0 bases at J, leaving 3 bases unmatched. The CDR3 totals 15 residues. Germline loops: CDR1 LNHDA, CDR2 SQIVND (reference sequence). This CDR3 is CASSVGQGSNQPQHF. The DNA of the CDR3 is TGTGCCAGTAGTGTCGGACAGGGTAGCAATCAGCCCCAGCATTTT.

In this sample, this clone turned up a few times. The chain recombines TRBV5-1 with TRBJ2-2; TRBD1 aligns across 7 bases. The ends lost 0 bases at V and 5 bases at J; junction bases unmatched: 1. The germline gives CDR1 SGHRS, CDR2 YFSETQ. This CDR3 comprises 14 residues. CDR3 protein: CASSLDRGTGELFF. CDR3 in DNA: TGCGCCAGCAGCTTGGACAGGGGTACCGGGGAGCTGTTTTTT.